Listed below are T cell receptor beta chains from one sample, sequenced in a study of cytomegalovirus exposure and HLA in healthy donors. Profiled with immunoSEQ multiplex PCR; TCRdb holds only in-frame clones, not every one. This table has about 140,000 clones, approximately 80% appearing once. The sample comprised PBMCs. Source of these receptors: a man aged 40-50 years in good health and CMV-seronegative. Both conserved end residues are part of each CDR3. Fields, in order: D gene, V gene, J gene, clone size, CDR3 protein, CDR3 DNA. D genes are given only for firm matches. Only part of the rows carry a size: once, few, many, or a class if the clone is expanded.

D gene: TRBD1; V gene: TRBV4-1; J gene: TRBJ2-7; clone size: .; CDR3 protein: CASSHGQGAYEQYF; CDR3 DNA: TGCGCCAGCAGCCATGGACAGGGGGCGTACGAGCAGTACTTC
D gene: .; V gene: TRBV28; J gene: TRBJ1-5; clone size: .; CDR3 protein: CASSLIQGNQPQHF; CDR3 DNA: TGTGCCAGCAGTTTAATACAGGGCAATCAGCCCCAGCATTTT
D gene: TRBD2; V gene: TRBV7-9; J gene: TRBJ2-3; clone size: .; CDR3 protein: CSSSSTSGGLYTDTQYF; CDR3 DNA: TGTTCCAGCAGCTCGACTAGCGGGGGCCTCTACACAGATACGCAGTATTTT
D gene: .; V gene: TRBV5-6; J gene: TRBJ1-1; clone size: few; CDR3 protein: CASSLVQVNTEAFF; CDR3 DNA: TGTGCCAGCAGCTTGGTACAGGTGAACACTGAAGCTTTCTTT
D gene: TRBD2; V gene: TRBV18; J gene: TRBJ2-3; clone size: .; CDR3 protein: CASSPGLDTDTQYF; CDR3 DNA: TGTGCCAGCTCACCCGGACTAGACACAGATACGCAGTATTTT
D gene: .; V gene: TRBV2; J gene: TRBJ1-6; clone size: .; CDR3 protein: CASFIGRGQDNSPLHF; CDR3 DNA: TGTGCCAGCTTTATTGGCCGCGGACAAGATAATTCACCCCTCCACTTT
D gene: TRBD2; V gene: TRBV30; J gene: TRBJ2-1; clone size: .; CDR3 protein: CAWSVPWKGGGNEQFF; CDR3 DNA: TGTGCCTGGAGTGTACCCTGGAAGGGCGGGGGCAATGAGCAGTTCTTC
D gene: .; V gene: TRBV19; J gene: TRBJ1-1; clone size: .; CDR3 protein: CASSMGQFTEAFF; CDR3 DNA: TGTGCCAGTAGTATGGGACAATTCACTGAAGCTTTCTTT
D gene: TRBD2; V gene: TRBV4-3; J gene: TRBJ2-4; clone size: .; CDR3 protein: CASSQDRLAGTKNIQYF; CDR3 DNA: TGCGCCAGCAGCCAAGATCGGCTAGCGGGGACCAAAAACATTCAGTACTTC
D gene: .; V gene: TRBV5-1; J gene: TRBJ2-3; clone size: .; CDR3 protein: CASSLDIGTDTQYF; CDR3 DNA: TGCGCCAGCAGCTTGGACATTGGCACAGATACGCAGTATTTT
D gene: .; V gene: TRBV4-1; J gene: TRBJ2-2; clone size: .; CDR3 protein: CASSPRRDNTGELFF; CDR3 DNA: TGTGCCAGCAGCCCACGGCGGGATAACACCGGGGAGCTGTTTTTT
D gene: TRBD1; V gene: TRBV6-5; J gene: TRBJ2-7; clone size: .; CDR3 protein: CASSYGTGPYEQYF; CDR3 DNA: TGTGCCAGCAGTTACGGGACAGGACCCTACGAGCAGTACTTC
D gene: .; V gene: TRBV6-6; J gene: TRBJ2-3; clone size: once; CDR3 protein: CASSPLSRDTQYF; CDR3 DNA: TGTGCCAGCAGCCCTTTATCCCGGGATACGCAGTATTTT
D gene: .; V gene: TRBV28; J gene: TRBJ1-2; clone size: .; CDR3 protein: CASSWGTNGGYGYTF; CDR3 DNA: TGTGCCAGCAGTTGGGGGACAAATGGAGGCTATGGCTACACCTTC
D gene: TRBD2; V gene: TRBV4-1; J gene: TRBJ2-3; clone size: .; CDR3 protein: CASSLPTSGWTDTQYF; CDR3 DNA: TGCGCCAGCAGCCTACCGACTAGCGGCTGGACAGATACGCAGTATTTT
D gene: TRBD1; V gene: TRBV19; J gene: TRBJ1-6; clone size: .; CDR3 protein: CASSHDRENSPLHF; CDR3 DNA: TGTGCCAGTAGCCACGACAGGGAGAATTCACCCCTCCACTTT
D gene: .; V gene: TRBV7-9; J gene: TRBJ2-7; clone size: .; CDR3 protein: CASSPRGTGDYEQYF; CDR3 DNA: TGTGCCAGCAGCCCACGAGGGACGGGGGACTACGAGCAGTACTTC
D gene: TRBD2; V gene: TRBV5-1; J gene: TRBJ2-1; clone size: .; CDR3 protein: CASTGAGGYNEQFF; CDR3 DNA: TGCGCCAGCACCGGAGCGGGGGGGTACAATGAGCAGTTCTTC
D gene: TRBD1; V gene: TRBV7-9; J gene: TRBJ1-3; clone size: .; CDR3 protein: CSSSGPGQYSGNTIYF; CDR3 DNA: TGTTCCAGCAGCGGACCGGGACAGTACTCTGGAAACACCATATATTTT
D gene: .; V gene: TRBV6-1; J gene: TRBJ1-2; clone size: .; CDR3 protein: CASSVDARAYYGYTF; CDR3 DNA: TGTGCCAGCAGTGTTGATGCCAGGGCTTACTATGGCTACACCTTC